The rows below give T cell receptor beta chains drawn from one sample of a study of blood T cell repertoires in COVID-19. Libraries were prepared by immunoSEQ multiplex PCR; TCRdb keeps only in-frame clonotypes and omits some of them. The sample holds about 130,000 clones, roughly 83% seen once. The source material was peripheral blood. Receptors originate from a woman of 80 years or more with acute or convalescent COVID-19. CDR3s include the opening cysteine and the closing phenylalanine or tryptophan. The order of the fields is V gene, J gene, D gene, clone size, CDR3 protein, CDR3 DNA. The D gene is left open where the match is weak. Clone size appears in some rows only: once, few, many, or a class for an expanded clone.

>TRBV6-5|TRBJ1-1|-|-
CASSLKEVTEAFF
TGTGCCAGCAGCCTTAAGGAGGTCACTGAAGCTTTCTTT
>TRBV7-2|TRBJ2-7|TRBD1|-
CASSLSAGTGVLEQYF
TGTGCCAGCAGCTTATCCGCTGGGACAGGAGTTTTAGAGCAGTACTTC
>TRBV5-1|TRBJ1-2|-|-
CASSKGQSQGYTF
TGCGCCAGCAGCAAGGGACAATCGCAAGGCTACACCTTC
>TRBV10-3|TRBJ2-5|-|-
CAISERGGWETQYF
TGTGCCATCAGTGAGAGGGGAGGATGGGAGACCCAGTACTTC
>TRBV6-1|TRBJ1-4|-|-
CASSEQGGEKLFF
TGTGCCAGCAGTGAACAGGGAGGGGAAAAACTGTTTTTT
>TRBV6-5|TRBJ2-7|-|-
CASTKDSGEQYF
TGTGCCAGCACCAAGGACAGTGGAGAGCAGTACTTC
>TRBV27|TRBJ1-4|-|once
CASSLGPDSRNEKLFF
TGTGCCAGCAGTTTAGGCCCGGACAGTCGAAATGAAAAACTGTTTTTT
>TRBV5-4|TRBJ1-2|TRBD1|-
CASSLIPAGTDFNYGYTF
TGTGCCAGCAGCTTAATACCGGCCGGGACAGACTTTAACTATGGCTACACCTTC
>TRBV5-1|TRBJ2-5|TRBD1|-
CASSSGQRGETQYF
TGCGCCAGCAGCTCGGGACAGAGAGGAGAGACCCAGTACTTC
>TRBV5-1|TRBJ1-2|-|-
CASSPDAVNYGYTF
TGCGCCAGCAGCCCGGATGCGGTTAACTATGGCTACACCTTC
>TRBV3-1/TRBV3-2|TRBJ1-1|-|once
CASRSRVRTEAFF
TGTGCCAGCAGATCGAGAGTCAGGACTGAAGCTTTCTTT
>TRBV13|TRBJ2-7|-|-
CASSTISGYNEQYF
TGTGCCAGCAGCACCATCTCAGGGTACAACGAGCAGTACTTC
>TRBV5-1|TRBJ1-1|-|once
CASSQRDKGGVFF
TGCGCCAGCAGTCAGAGGGACAAAGGGGGAGTTTTCTTT
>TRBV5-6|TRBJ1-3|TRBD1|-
CASSARGLSSGNTIYF
TGTGCCAGCAGTGCGAGGGGGCTGTCTTCGGGAAACACCATATATTTT
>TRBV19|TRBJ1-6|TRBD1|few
CASSIAGTGVSSPLHF
TGTGCCAGTAGTATCGCCGGGACAGGGGTGAGTTCACCCCTCCACTTT
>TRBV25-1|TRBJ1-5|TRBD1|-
CASRTDRGQPQHF
TGTGCCAGCAGAACGGACAGGGGTCAGCCCCAGCATTTT
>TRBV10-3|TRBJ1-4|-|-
CAISPGSEGEKLFF
TGTGCCATCAGCCCGGGTTCGGAAGGTGAAAAACTGTTTTTT
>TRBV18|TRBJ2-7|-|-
CASSPPGGTYEQYF
TGTGCCAGCTCACCACCGGGGGGTACCTACGAGCAGTACTTC
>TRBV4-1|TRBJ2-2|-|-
CASSQGWARRDYTGELFF
TGCGCCAGCAGCCAAGGATGGGCCCGCAGAGATTACACCGGGGAGCTGTTTTTT
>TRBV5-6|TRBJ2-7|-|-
CASSFSGTASYEQYF
TGTGCCAGCAGCTTTAGCGGGACAGCTTCCTACGAGCAGTACTTC
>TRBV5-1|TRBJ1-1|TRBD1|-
CASSPGQGNTEAFF
TGCGCCAGCAGCCCTGGACAGGGGAACACTGAAGCTTTCTTT
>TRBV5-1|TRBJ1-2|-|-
CASSRRGFAFYGYTF
TGCGCCAGCAGCCGCCGGGGATTCGCATTCTATGGCTACACCTTC
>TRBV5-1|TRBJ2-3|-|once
CASSLPGGGTDTQYF
TGCGCCAGCAGCTTGCCGGGGGGCGGCACAGATACGCAGTATTTT
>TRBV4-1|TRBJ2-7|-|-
CASSQALQGRGSYEQYF
TGCGCCAGCAGCCAGGCTCTCCAGGGTCGAGGCTCCTACGAGCAGTACTTC
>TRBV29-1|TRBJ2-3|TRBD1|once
CSVGKGQGNTQYF
TGCAGCGTAGGGAAGGGACAGGGCAATACGCAGTATTTT
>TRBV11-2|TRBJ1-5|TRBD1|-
CASSQDGQGNQPQHF
TGTGCCAGCAGCCAAGACGGACAGGGCAATCAGCCCCAGCATTTT
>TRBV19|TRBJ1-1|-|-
CATQGMWNTEAFF
TGTGCCACCCAGGGGATGTGGAACACTGAAGCTTTCTTT
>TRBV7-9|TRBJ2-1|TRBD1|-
CASSPGTGEAYNEQFF
TGTGCCAGCAGCCCCGGGACAGGGGAGGCCTACAATGAGCAGTTCTTC
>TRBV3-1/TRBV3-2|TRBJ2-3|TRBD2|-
CASSHGGGTDF
TGTGCCAGCAGCCACGGGGGGGGGACGGATTTT
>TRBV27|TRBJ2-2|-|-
CASSYGPAFTGELFF
TGTGCCAGCAGTTATGGCCCAGCGTTCACCGGGGAGCTGTTTTTT
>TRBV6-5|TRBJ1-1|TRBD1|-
CASSYRGLSHTEAFF
TGTGCCAGCAGTTACAGGGGGCTATCCCACACTGAAGCTTTCTTT
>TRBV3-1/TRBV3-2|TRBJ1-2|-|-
CASSRNGGSNYGYTF
TGTGCCAGCAGCCGAAACGGAGGGTCCAACTATGGCTACACCTTC
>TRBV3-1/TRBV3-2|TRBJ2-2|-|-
CASSLPTRNTGELFF
TGTGCCAGCAGCCTCCCCACAAGGAACACCGGGGAGCTGTTTTTT
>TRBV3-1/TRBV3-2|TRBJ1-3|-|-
CASSQVDRAGNTIYF
TGTGCCAGCAGCCAAGTGGACAGAGCTGGAAACACCATATATTTT
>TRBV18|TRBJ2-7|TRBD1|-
CASSPRTGSYEQYF
TGTGCCAGCTCACCTAGGACAGGCTCCTACGAGCAGTACTTC
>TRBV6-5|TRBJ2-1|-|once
CASSYSGPYSYNEQFF
TGTGCCAGCAGTTACTCGGGGCCCTACTCCTACAATGAGCAGTTCTTC
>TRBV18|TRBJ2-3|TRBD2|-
CASSPGWTSDTDTQYF
TGTGCCAGCTCACCCGGGTGGACTAGCGACACAGATACGCAGTATTTT
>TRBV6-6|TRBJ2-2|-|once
CATPGTRNTGELFF
TGTGCCACTCCGGGGACAAGGAACACCGGGGAGCTGTTTTTT
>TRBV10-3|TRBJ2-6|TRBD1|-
CAISRTGVSGANVLTF
TGTGCCATCTCCCGGACAGGGGTCTCTGGGGCCAACGTCCTGACTTTC
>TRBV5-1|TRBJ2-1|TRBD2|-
CASSLGGAGTSGNEQFF
TGCGCCAGCAGCTTGGGGGGTGCAGGGACTAGCGGCAATGAGCAGTTCTTC
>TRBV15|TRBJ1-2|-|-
CATSRDRSGGYGYTF
TGTGCCACCAGCAGAGATAGGTCGGGGGGCTATGGCTACACCTTC
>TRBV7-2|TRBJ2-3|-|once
CASSLDSGVDTQYF
TGTGCCAGCAGCTTAGATTCGGGGGTAGATACGCAGTATTTT
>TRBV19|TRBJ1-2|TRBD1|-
CASSMTGANGYTF
TGTGCCAGTAGTATGACAGGGGCAAATGGCTACACCTTC
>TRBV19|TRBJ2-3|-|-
CASSPYTDTQYF
TGTGCCAGTAGTCCTTACACAGATACGCAGTATTTT
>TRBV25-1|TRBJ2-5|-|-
CASSEAGAGQETQYF
TGTGCCAGCAGTGAAGCGGGGGCCGGGCAAGAGACCCAGTACTTC
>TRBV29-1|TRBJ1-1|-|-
CSAGQRNTEAFF
TGCAGCGCCGGACAACGCAACACTGAAGCTTTCTTT
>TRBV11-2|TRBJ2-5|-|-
CASSLRNRETQYF
TGTGCCAGCAGCTTACGAAACAGGGAGACCCAGTACTTC
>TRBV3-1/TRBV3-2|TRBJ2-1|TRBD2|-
CASSRQLAGEYEQFF
TGTGCCAGCAGCCGCCAGTTAGCGGGGGAATATGAGCAGTTCTTC
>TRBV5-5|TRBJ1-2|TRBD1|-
CASSLNQGDYGYTF
TGTGCCAGCAGCTTAAATCAGGGGGACTATGGCTACACCTTC
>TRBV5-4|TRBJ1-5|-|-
CASSSGQNNQPQHF
TGTGCCAGCAGCTCCGGACAGAACAATCAGCCCCAGCATTTT
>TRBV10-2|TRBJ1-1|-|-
CASRAGPSNTEAFF
TGCGCCAGCAGGGCGGGGCCGTCGAACACTGAAGCTTTCTTT
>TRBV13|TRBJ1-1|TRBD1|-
CASSWNRGLTEAFF
TGTGCCAGCAGCTGGAACAGGGGGCTAACTGAAGCTTTCTTT
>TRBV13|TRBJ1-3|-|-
CASSSGRGNTIYF
TGTGCCAGCAGCTCAGGGCGAGGAAACACCATATATTTT
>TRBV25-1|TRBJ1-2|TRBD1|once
CASSGYRDRGNLNYGYTF
TGTGCCAGCAGTGGATACCGGGACAGGGGGAACCTAAACTATGGCTACACCTTC
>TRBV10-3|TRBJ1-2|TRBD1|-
CAIRQGEDNYGYTF
TGTGCCATTCGACAGGGTGAGGATAACTATGGCTACACCTTC
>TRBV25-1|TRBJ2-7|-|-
CASSEFAGEQYF
TGTGCCAGCAGTGAATTCGCAGGAGAGCAGTACTTC
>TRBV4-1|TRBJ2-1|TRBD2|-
CASSHPGLAGGKMNNEQFF
TGCGCCAGCAGCCATCCGGGACTAGCGGGGGGCAAAATGAACAATGAGCAGTTCTTC
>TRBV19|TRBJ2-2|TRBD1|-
CASSPRTGSRGELFF
TGTGCCAGTAGTCCGAGGACAGGTTCGCGCGGGGAGCTGTTTTTT
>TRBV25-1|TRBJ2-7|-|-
CASSPTDNYEQYF
TGTGCCAGCAGCCCTACCGACAACTACGAGCAGTACTTC